This T cell receptor (beta chain) was found in a study of beta chain features in type 1 diabetes. Study summary: In all, around 110,000,000 sorted cells from all samples were analyzed. The study, taken as a whole, reports: TCRB repertoires of naive, central memory and Treg cells appeared more similar among patients than among healthy donors. Any HLA effect on TCRB rearrangement was left unresolved by small sub-analyses. More deletions and fewer insertions at VDJ junctions were found in patients with type 1 diabetes.

Looked up from germline, CDR1 is SGHTA and CDR2 is FQGNSA. V was clipped by 2 bases and J by 7 bases; unmatched bases: 5. The CDR3 consists of 15 residues. Every isolated RNA sample was fully reverse transcribed, so sequencing captured expressed TCRB transcripts. Measured with immunoSEQ multiplex PCR; TCRdb has only the in-frame clones, and not every one. The data contain approximately 300,000 clones, 9.5% to 11% of them seen just once; the ten biggest clones take up roughly 0.016%. This clone was counted between two and nine times. Its target is not known. The chain uses TRBV7-2 and TRBJ1-5, with 10 bases lining up with TRBD1. The source is a woman aged 25 to 39 in good health. What was sequenced was naive CD4+ T cells from blood. The CDR3 here is CASSLRDRGRQPQHF. CDR3 bases: TGTGCCAGCAGCTTACGGGACAGGGGAAGACAGCCCCAGCATTTT. Full variable domain (outside the CDR3, taken from reference TRBV7-2 and TRBJ1-5): GAGVSQSPSNKVTEKGKDVELRCDPISGHTALYWYRQSLGQGLEFLIYFQGNSAPDKSGLPSDRFSAERTGGSVSTLTIQRTQQEDSAVYLCASSLRDRGRQPQHFGDGTRLSIL.